This note documents a single T cell receptor (beta chain) sequence. TCRdb keeps only in-frame clones here, not all; method: immunoSEQ multiplex PCR. This repertoire shows 130,000 to 150,000 clones, just under 80% found once; its top ten account for more than 1.5%. The sample belongs to a study of blood T cell repertoires in COVID-19. Across the study: Spain, Italy and the United States supplied samples that represented acute and convalescent COVID-19. T cells, B-cell-depleted T cells, or PBMCs provided the cDNA or gDNA that served as material.

CDR1 LNHNV and CDR2 YYDKDF come from the germline V gene (reference sequence). J lost 4 bases, V lost 0 bases, and 12 bases had no gene match. CDR3 length equals 18 residues. The sample consisted of peripheral blood. The receptor comes from a woman aged 55-75 years with acute or convalescent COVID-19. The V and J genes are TRBV15 and TRBJ2-3; TRBD1 agrees at 8 bases. The CDR3 DNA reads as TGTGCCACCAGCAGAGAGGCAGGGGGCTTTCGTCTAGCAGATACGCAGTATTTT. This translates into CATSREAGGFRLADTQYF.